A single sample is the source of the 6 T cell receptor beta chains below, sequenced in a study of T-cell reconstitution after alpha-beta-depleted transplantation in children. TCRbeta library construction was performed incorporating unique molecular identifiers. TCRdb used MiXCR to reprocess the PCR reads, holding one entry per CDR3 protein. The table lists hundreds of thousands of distinct CDR3 sequences, 16% of them singletons, with approximately 1% in the top ten. The source was PBMCs from the stem cell graft donor, collected from the stem cell graft. The origin of the receptors is a human donor who donated a stem cell graft to a child with acute myeloid leukemia.

This clonotype was observed many times. The V and J genes are TRBV20-1 and TRBJ1-6; unclear D gene. Germline lookup yields CDR1 DFQATT and CDR2 SNEGSKA (reference sequence). The CDR3 has 15 residues. The V end was cut by 1 base, the J end by 5 bases, with 12 bases between. The CDR3 nucleotides read TGCAGTGCTAGAGTCGACCGGGCCAATAATTCACCCCTCCACTTT. Its translation is CSARVDRANNSPLHF.

This clonotype was observed at least ten times. The J gene is TRBJ1-2, the V gene TRBV9; D gene uncertain. Germline loops: CDR1 SGDLS, CDR2 YYNGEE. Trimming took off 2 bases at V and 1 base at J, with 12 bases between the two ends. This CDR3 comprises 15 residues. In DNA form, the CDR3 reads TGTGCCAGCAGCGTGACTTACGGAAATAACTATGGCTACACCTTC. Translated, it gives CASSVTYGNNYGYTF. Full variable domain (remainder filled in from reference TRBV9 and TRBJ1-2): DSGVTQTPKHLITATGQRVTLRCSPRSGDLSVYWYQQSLDQGLQFLIQYYNGEERAKGNILERFSAQQFPDLHSELNLSSLELGDSALYFCASSVTYGNNYGYTFGSGTRLTVV.

This clonotype came up many times. The chain links TRBV4-3 to TRBJ2-1, with TRBD1 matching over 11 bases. Germline V lookup: CDR1 LGHNA, CDR2 YSLEER. V lost 0 bases, J lost 7 bases, and 5 bases stayed unmatched. The CDR3 has 16 residues. Here the CDR3 DNA reads TGCGCCAGCAGCCAAGATAGGGGACAGGGGGTAAATGAGCAGTTCTTC. It specifies CASSQDRGQGVNEQFF.

This clonotype was counted at least ten times. The J gene is TRBJ1-2, the V gene TRBV20-1, with a possible D match to TRBD1 (5 bases). Germline CDR1 DFQATT, CDR2 SNEGSKA (reference sequence). V was trimmed by 6 bases and J by 0 bases, leaving 8 bases between them. The CDR3 length is 12 residues. CDR3 coding DNA: TGCAGTGCGCCGGACACTAACTATGGCTACACCTTC. Translation gives CSAPDTNYGYTF.

This clonotype was found many times. V usage is TRBV29-1 and J usage is TRBJ2-5; TRBD2 aligns across 9 bases. CDR3 length equals 15 residues. Trimming took 3 bases from V and 1 from J; bases not matched to a gene: 6. From germline, CDR1 is SQVTM and CDR2 ANQGSEA. The CDR3 sequence: CSVDGGGAFQETQYF. CDR3 nucleotides: TGCAGCGTTGATGGCGGGGGGGCCTTCCAAGAGACCCAGTACTTC. Drawing the rest from reference TRBV29-1 and TRBJ2-5, the complete variable domain is SAVISQKPSRDICQRGTSLTIQCQVDSQVTMMFWYRQQPGQSLTLIATANQGSEATYESGFVIDKFPISRPNLTFSTLTVSNMSPEDSSIYLCSVDGGGAFQETQYFGPGTRLLVL.

The chain carries TRBV7-8 and TRBJ2-3, with TRBD2 identical over 14 bases. Germline V gives CDR1 SGHVS, CDR2 FQNEAQ. V was clipped by 5 bases and J by 2 bases; unmatched bases: 6. The CDR3 is 17 amino acids. The CDR3 is CASSPGLAGASTDTQYF. The DNA for the CDR3 is TGTGCCAGCAGCCCGGGACTAGCGGGGGCCTCCACAGATACGCAGTATTTT.